The 32 T cell receptor beta chains in this list originate from one sample, sequenced in a study of neoadjuvant anti-PD-1 for oral cavity cancer. Measured with immunoSEQ multiplex PCR; TCRdb has only the in-frame clones, and not every one. Among around 13,000 clones listed, approximately 74% were seen once. The time point is: after neoadjuvant nivolumab, at surgical resection. The material sequenced was PBMCs, taken after nivolumab (anti-PD-1) treatment. These receptors originate from a person between 35 and 79 years old with oral cavity squamous cell carcinoma.

The genes are TRBV6-5 and TRBJ1-1, with D possibly matching TRBD1 (5 bases). Trimming took 6 bases from V and 0 from J, leaving 11 bases between them. Germline V gives CDR1 MNHEY, CDR2 SVGAGI. This CDR3 comprises 14 residues. CDR3 in amino acids: CASRFGTLNTEAFF. The DNA for the CDR3 is TGTGCCAGCAGATTCGGGACCTTGAACACTGAAGCTTTCTTT.

This clone was seen a single time. This chain uses TRBV6-5 with TRBJ2-5; perhaps TRBD2 as D (7 bases). From germline, CDR1 is MNHEY and CDR2 SVGAGI. V was cut by 5 bases and J by 5 bases, with 18 bases left in between. The CDR3 has 15 residues. The CDR3 sequence: CASSNGLGGVETQYF. CDR3 nucleotides: TGTGCCAGCAGTAACGGACTAGGGGGGGTGGAGACCCAGTACTTC.

The chain combines TRBV5-6 with TRBJ1-1, with no clear D. In germline, CDR1 is SGHDT, CDR2 YYEEEE. The CDR3 loop spans 13 amino acids. V was shortened by 4 bases and J by 2 bases, with 9 bases between the two germline ends. This chain's CDR3 is CASSTGINTEAFF. CDR3 bases: TGTGCCAGCAGCACGGGGATCAACACTGAAGCTTTCTTT.

The chain is built from TRBV20-1 and TRBJ2-7; no firm D call. Trimming removed 3 bases from V and 3 bases from J, with 3 bases in between. This CDR3 comprises 10 residues. CDR1 and CDR2 (germline): DFQATT, SNEGSKA (reference sequence). The chain's CDR3 is CSASIYEQYF. The DNA of the CDR3 is TGCAGTGCTAGCATCTACGAGCAGTACTTC.

Note on this clone: At one end, the junction sequence differs from germline, possibly due to a read error. The V call is TRBV30, the J call TRBJ1-3; maybe TRBD1 (6 bases). The CDR3 has 13 residues. Germline values: CDR1 GTSNPN, CDR2 SVGIG (reference sequence). This CDR3 reads CAWSGTPGHPLSF. The CDR3 DNA reads TGTGCCTGGAGTGGAACCCCGGGACATCCTTTAAGTTTT. The entire variable domain, with the rest obtained from reference TRBV30 and TRBJ1-3, is as follows: SQTIHQWPATLVQPVGSPLSLECTVEGTSNPNLYWYRQAAGRGLQLLFYSVGIGQISSEVPQNLSASRPQDRQFILSSKKLLLSDSGFYLCAWSGTPGHPLSFGEGSWLTVV.

The chain has TRBV29-1 and TRBJ2-2, with TRBD1 identical over 8 bases. The trim removed 2 bases at V and 1 base at J, leaving 3 bases unmatched. Germline-derived CDR1 and CDR2 are SQVTM and ANQGSEA. This CDR3 has 15 amino acids. CDR3 bases: TGCAGCGTTGAACCTACAGGGGGGAACACCGGGGAGCTGTTTTTT. This sequence encodes CSVEPTGGNTGELFF.

The chain carries TRBV29-1 and TRBJ2-2; the match to TRBD1 covers 9 bases. CDR3 size: 15 residues. Germline CDR1 and CDR2: SQVTM and ANQGSEA. The junction had 4 bases not matched to a gene; V was cut back by 5 bases and J by 0 bases. As DNA, the CDR3 is TGCAGCGTTCGGGGGACAGGGTCGAACACCGGGGAGCTGTTTTTT. Residues: CSVRGTGSNTGELFF.

The chain recombines TRBV7-3 with TRBJ2-3; D call uncertain. In germline, CDR1 is SGHTA, CDR2 FQGTGA. The CDR3 is 12 residues long. Trimming removed 3 bases from V and 4 bases from J, with 5 bases in between. This CDR3 reads CASSFTADTQYF. CDR3 nucleotide sequence: TGTGCCAGCAGCTTCACAGCAGATACGCAGTATTTT.

This clone was seen a handful of times. This sequence joins TRBV7-3 and TRBJ1-1; the D gene is possibly TRBD1 (6 bases). CDR1 and CDR2 (germline): SGHTA, FQGTGA. The germline V and J ends were trimmed by 7 bases and 3 bases, with 12 bases remaining between them. This CDR3 is built from 13 residues. CDR3 nucleotides: TGTGCCAGCACCCTATACAGGGACACTGAAGCTTTCTTT. Translating gives CASTLYRDTEAFF.

This clone has only one observation. The V and J genes are TRBV6-5 and TRBJ1-1; 7 positions match TRBD1. Germline V gene lookup returns CDR1 MNHEY and CDR2 SVGAGI. Unmatched junction bases numbered 6, after V lost 7 bases and J lost 1 base. The CDR3 is made up of 14 amino acids. The CDR3 DNA is TGTGCCAGCACACACACAGGGGCGAACACTGAAGCTTTCTTT. Protein sequence: CASTHTGANTEAFF.

CDR3 nucleotide sequence: TGTGCCAGCAGCTTGTCGGGGGGGGTGTACGAGCAGTACTTC. Amino acids: CASSLSGGVYEQYF. V is TRBV5-4 and J is TRBJ2-7, with TRBD2 matching over 8 bases. With 1 base clipped from V and 4 bases from J, the junction kept 4 bases outside the gene matches. The CDR3 runs to 14 residues. The germline CDR1 and CDR2 sequences are SGHNT and YYREEE (reference sequence).

This rearrangement joins TRBV7-9 to TRBJ2-2; TRBD2 aligns across 11 bases. Trimming took 5 bases from V and 4 from J; bases not matched to a gene: 3. CDR1 SEHNR and CDR2 FQNEAQ come from the germline V gene (reference sequence). The CDR3 has 15 amino acids. The chain's CDR3 is CASSAGTSGTGELFF. CDR3 bases: TGTGCCAGCAGCGCTGGGACTAGCGGCACCGGGGAGCTGTTTTTT.

The table lists this clone with a count of one. The chain joins TRBV6-1 to TRBJ2-7, with TRBD2 as a possible D gene (6 bases). The CDR3 covers 14 residues. V was cut by 7 bases and J by 7 bases, with 20 bases left in between. Germline loops: CDR1 MNHNS, CDR2 SASEGT. In DNA, the CDR3 is TGTGCCAGCACCCAATCAGGGCAGACTAGGGAGCAGTACTTC. Translated, it gives CASTQSGQTREQYF.

The rearrangement links TRBV19 to TRBJ2-1; 7 bases align to TRBD1. The CDR3 loop spans 15 amino acids. J gave up 7 bases and V 2 bases, and 8 bases lay outside the gene matches. Germline lookup yields CDR1 LNHDA and CDR2 SQIVND (reference sequence). The CDR3 DNA is TGTGCCAGTAGTATACCCGGGACAGCCGGGAATGAGCAGTTCTTC. It codes for CASSIPGTAGNEQFF.

This chain connects TRBV6-5 to TRBJ1-1; no clear D. The CDR3 runs 14 residues. Trimming removed 0 bases from V and 1 base from J, with 6 bases in between. Germline V gene lookup returns CDR1 MNHEY and CDR2 SVGAGI. The CDR3 DNA is TGTGCCAGCAGTTACTCGAACAGGAACACTGAAGCTTTCTTT. It encodes CASSYSNRNTEAFF.

V gene TRBV27 combines with J gene TRBJ2-1, with 8 bases matching TRBD2. The length of the CDR3 is 16 residues. Germline CDR1 MNHEY, CDR2 SMNVEV (reference sequence). The V and J ends lost 3 bases and 3 bases, in that order; junction bases with no gene match: 7. CDR3 amino acids: CASSLGSGNIYNEQFF. CDR3 coding DNA: TGTGCCAGCAGTTTGGGTAGCGGGAATATCTACAATGAGCAGTTCTTC.

This clone qualifies as medium-sized. The chain recombines TRBV30 with TRBJ2-3, with D tentatively TRBD2 (6 bases). The CDR3 is made up of 17 amino acids. Trimming pared 0 bases from V and 5 bases from J, leaving 21 bases between. CDR1 GTSNPN and CDR2 SVGIG come from the germline V gene (reference sequence). CDR3: CAWSVNGRAGGGDTQYF. DNA for the CDR3: TGTGCCTGGAGTGTAAACGGGAGAGCTGGGGGTGGAGATACGCAGTATTTT. Together with reference TRBV30 and TRBJ2-3, the CDR3 gives the full variable domain: SQTIHQWPATLVQPVGSPLSLECTVEGTSNPNLYWYRQAAGRGLQLLFYSVGIGQISSEVPQNLSASRPQDRQFILSSKKLLLSDSGFYLCAWSVNGRAGGGDTQYFGPGTRLTVL.

The V and J genes are TRBV21-1 and TRBJ2-7; the table assigns TRBD2, which was not confirmed against the DNA. TRBV21-1 is annotated as a pseudogene. This CDR3 is 14 amino acids long. The chain's CDR3 is CASNRGTGPLEQYF. CDR3 coding DNA: TGTGCCAGCAACCGGGGTACCGGGCCCCTCGAGCAGTACTTC.

This chain uses TRBV7-6 with TRBJ1-1; TRBD1 agrees at 7 bases. The CDR3 is made up of 16 amino acids. Germline CDR1 and CDR2: SGHVS and FNYEAQ. Unmatched junction bases numbered 9, after V lost 5 bases and J lost 0 bases. CDR3 nucleotide sequence: TGTGCCAGCAGCCCTGCAAGACAGGGCGTGAACACTGAAGCTTTCTTT. Residues: CASSPARQGVNTEAFF.

This rearrangement joins TRBV11-3 to TRBJ1-1, with D possibly matching TRBD1 (6 bases). The CDR3 has 13 amino acids. Germline-derived CDR1 and CDR2 are SGHNT and YENEEA. V lost 5 bases to trimming and J lost 5 bases, with 12 bases between them. The CDR3: CASSAQQGTEAFF. The CDR3 nucleotides read TGTGCCAGCAGCGCCCAACAGGGAACTGAAGCTTTCTTT.

In its sample, this clone was seen a few times. The CDR3 sequence is CASSQTGGSYEQYF. The CDR3 DNA reads as TGTGCCAGCAGCCAAACAGGCGGCTCCTACGAGCAGTACTTC. The gene calls are TRBV6-5 and TRBJ2-7; TRBD1 is a possible D gene (5 bases). V was shortened by 6 bases and J by 0 bases, with 12 bases between the two germline ends. The CDR3 is 14 residues long. Germline CDR1 and CDR2: MNHEY and SVGAGI.

The V and J genes are TRBV27 and TRBJ2-1, with D possibly matching TRBD2 (6 bases). The V gene lost 4 bases and the J gene lost 0 bases, with 13 bases spanning the gap. CDR1 is MNHEY, CDR2 SMNVEV, per germline (reference sequence). This CDR3 region has 16 residues. The CDR3: CASSSLAKSSYNEQFF. In DNA, the CDR3 is TGTGCCAGCAGTTCTCTAGCGAAAAGCTCCTACAATGAGCAGTTCTTC.

The gene calls are TRBV6-5 and TRBJ1-1, with D uncertain. V was clipped by 0 bases and J by 4 bases, with 9 bases between them. The CDR3 has 14 residues. Germline V gene lookup returns CDR1 MNHEY and CDR2 SVGAGI. CDR3 in DNA: TGTGCCAGCAGTTACTCGTTACGGGTCACTGAAGCTTTCTTT. It translates to CASSYSLRVTEAFF.

The chain uses TRBV7-6 and TRBJ1-1, with no clear D. V was pared by 1 base and J by 1 base, with 7 bases between. This CDR3 comprises 14 residues. The V gene's germline CDR1 is SGHVS and CDR2 FNYEAQ. The CDR3 sequence is CASSLGTGNTEAFF. For the CDR3, the DNA is TGTGCCAGCAGCTTAGGGACGGGGAACACTGAAGCTTTCTTT.

This clone was counted between two and nine times. The V call is TRBV5-4, the J call TRBJ2-2; D is unresolved. This CDR3 contains 15 residues. V dropped 0 bases and J dropped 6 bases, with 12 bases sitting between them. CDR1 and CDR2 from the germline V gene are SGHNT and YYREEE (reference sequence). The CDR3 spells CASSLGPEVAGELFF. The CDR3 bases are TGTGCCAGCAGCTTGGGGCCCGAAGTCGCCGGGGAGCTGTTTTTT.

The V gene is TRBV7-2, the J gene TRBJ1-2; no clear D gene. This CDR3 has 14 amino acids. CDR1 is SGHTA and CDR2 is FQGNSA in the germline V gene. The V end lost 1 base, the J end lost 1 base, and 7 bases lay between the germline ends. The CDR3 loop is CASSLGLINYGYTF. The CDR3 DNA follows: TGTGCCAGCAGCTTAGGACTCATTAACTATGGCTACACCTTC.

This clone was counted between two and nine times. The genes are TRBV11-1 and TRBJ1-1; possibly TRBD1 for D (5 bases). The germline CDR1 and CDR2 sequences are SGHAT and FQDESV (reference sequence). Trimming stripped 3 bases from V and 2 bases from J, with 13 bases between. The CDR3 extends over 15 amino acids. CDR3 sequence (DNA): TGTGCCAGCAGCTTCATGCAGGGCGTTAACACTGAAGCTTTCTTT. Translated: CASSFMQGVNTEAFF.

The CDR3 bases are TGCGCCAGCAGCCAAGAAGGGGTGACCGGGGAGCTGTTTTTT. It codes for CASSQEGVTGELFF. The chain couples TRBV4-1 to TRBJ2-2; D might be TRBD1 (5 bases). This CDR3 has 14 amino acids. CDR1 and CDR2 (germline): MGHRA, YSYEKL. Trimming took off 0 bases at V and 5 bases at J, with 7 bases between the two ends.

This clone was counted only a few times. This chain links TRBV13 with TRBJ2-3; 8 nucleotides agree with TRBD2. Trimming removed 7 bases from V and 4 bases from J; junction bases left unmatched: 13. Germline V lookup: CDR1 PRHDT, CDR2 FYEKMQ (reference sequence). The CDR3 has 16 amino acids. The CDR3 coding sequence is TGTGCCAGCAACATAAGGGCGGGAGGCCTCCCAGATACGCAGTATTTT. As protein: CASNIRAGGLPDTQYF.

This CDR3 reads CAWSVDNSNQPQHF. The CDR3 DNA sequence: TGTGCCTGGAGTGTAGATAATAGCAATCAGCCCCAGCATTTT. This chain connects TRBV30 to TRBJ1-5; D not resolved. The CDR3 spans 14 residues. Germline values: CDR1 GTSNPN, CDR2 SVGIG (reference sequence). V was shortened by 0 bases and J by 0 bases, with 6 bases between the two germline ends. Using reference TRBV30 and TRBJ1-5 for the parts outside the CDR3, the full variable domain is SQTIHQWPATLVQPVGSPLSLECTVEGTSNPNLYWYRQAAGRGLQLLFYSVGIGQISSEVPQNLSASRPQDRQFILSSKKLLLSDSGFYLCAWSVDNSNQPQHFGDGTRLSIL.

Remarks on this clone: This likely comes from a read error, as the CDR3 has no conserved phenylalanine or tryptophan at its end. The chain combines TRBV6-6 with TRBJ2-7, with a weak D call TRBD2 (5 bases). Germline V lookup: CDR1 MNHNY, CDR2 SVGAGI (reference sequence). The CDR3 runs to 16 residues. The V and J ends lost 6 bases and 0 bases respectively, with 18 bases between them. The CDR3 protein is CASSPRTVGSSYEQYL. CDR3 sequence (DNA): TGTGCCAGCAGCCCTAGGACGGTGGGGAGCTCCTACGAGCAGTACCTC.

This clone was counted a few times. The V call is TRBV7-8, the J call TRBJ2-1; D tentatively reads TRBD1 or TRBD2 (5 bases each). Germline CDR1 SGHVS, CDR2 FQNEAQ. V was cut by 5 bases and J by 2 bases, with 10 bases left in between. This CDR3 spans 14 amino acids. In DNA form, the CDR3 reads TGTGCCAGCAGCCCCGGGACCACCTACAATGAGCAGTTCTTC. This codes for CASSPGTTYNEQFF.